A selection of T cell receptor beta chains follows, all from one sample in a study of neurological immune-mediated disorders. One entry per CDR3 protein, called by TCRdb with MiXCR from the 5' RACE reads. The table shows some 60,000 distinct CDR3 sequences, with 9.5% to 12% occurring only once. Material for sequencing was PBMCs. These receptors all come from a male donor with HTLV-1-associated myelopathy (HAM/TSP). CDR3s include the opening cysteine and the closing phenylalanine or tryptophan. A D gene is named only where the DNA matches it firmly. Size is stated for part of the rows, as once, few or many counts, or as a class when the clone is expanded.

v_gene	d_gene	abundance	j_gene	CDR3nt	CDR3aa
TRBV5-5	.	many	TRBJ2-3	TGTGCCAGCAGCCCTGAAGCTTACACAGATACGCAGTATTTT	CASSPEAYTDTQYF
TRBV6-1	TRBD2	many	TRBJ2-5	TGTGCCAGCATCCGGGGGGACCAAGAGACCCAGTACTTC	CASIRGDQETQYF
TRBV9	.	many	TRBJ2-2	TGTGCCAGCAGCGTAGTAGGGCTAGGCACCGGGGAGCTGTTTTTT	CASSVVGLGTGELFF
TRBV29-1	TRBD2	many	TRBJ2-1	TGCAGCGTCGAGCCGGGACTATGGGACAATGAGCAGTTCTTC	CSVEPGLWDNEQFF
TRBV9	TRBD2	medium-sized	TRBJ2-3	TGTGCCAGCGGGCCGGGGACTAGCGGTACAGATACGCAGTATTTT	CASGPGTSGTDTQYF
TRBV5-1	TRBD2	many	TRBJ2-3	TGCGCCAGCAGCTTGGATTTGACTAGCGGGGGAAACACAGATACGCAGTATTTT	CASSLDLTSGGNTDTQYF
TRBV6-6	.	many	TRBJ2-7	TGTGCCAGCAGTTCGACAGGAAGCTCCTACGAGCAGTACTTC	CASSSTGSSYEQYF
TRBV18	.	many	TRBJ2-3	TGTGCCAGCTCACCGGGAGATACGCAGTATTTT	CASSPGDTQYF
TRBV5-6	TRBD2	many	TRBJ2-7	TGTGCCAGCAGCTTGGGGACTAGCGCGGGGGAGCAGTACTTC	CASSLGTSAGEQYF
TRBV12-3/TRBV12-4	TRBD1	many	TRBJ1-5	TGTGCCAGCAGTTTTCAGGGGGCGGGTCAGCCCCAGCATTTT	CASSFQGAGQPQHF
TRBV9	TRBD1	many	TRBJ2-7	TGTGCCAGCAGCGCAAACACCGGGACAGGGCGTTACGAGCAGTACTTC	CASSANTGTGRYEQYF
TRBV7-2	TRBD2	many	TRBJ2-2	TGTGCCAGCAGCTTGTCAGCGGGGCCGAACACCGGGGAGCTGTTTTTT	CASSLSAGPNTGELFF
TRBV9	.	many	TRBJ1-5	TGTGCCAGCAGCGTAGAGGGGGTCGCGCAGCCCCAGCATTTT	CASSVEGVAQPQHF
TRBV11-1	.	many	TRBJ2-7	TGTGCCAGCAGCTTATACAGAGGCCTCTACGAGCAGTACTTC	CASSLYRGLYEQYF
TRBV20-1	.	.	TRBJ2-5	TGCAGTGCCCCACGGACCTACCCCCCAGAGACCCAGTACTTC	CSAPRTYPPETQYF
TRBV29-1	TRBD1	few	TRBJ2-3	TGCAGCGTTGAAAAGACCTTGGGGACAGGGAGAGATACGCAGTATTTT	CSVEKTLGTGRDTQYF
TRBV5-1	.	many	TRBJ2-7	TGCGCCAGCAGCCCACAGGGAAGGGAGCAGTACTTC	CASSPQGREQYF
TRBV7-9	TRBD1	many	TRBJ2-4	TGTGCCAGCAGTTTGGGGACAGGGACAAACATTCAGTACTTC	CASSLGTGTNIQYF
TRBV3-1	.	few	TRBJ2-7	TGTGCCAGCAGCCAAGGAACCCAGGGGTTCGAGCAGTACTTC	CASSQGTQGFEQYF
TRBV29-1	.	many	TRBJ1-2	TGCAGCGTTGAACCTTCTAACTATGGCTACACCTTC	CSVEPSNYGYTF
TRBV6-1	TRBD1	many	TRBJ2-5	TGTGCCAGCAGGCAACAGGGGAGAGAGACCCAGTACTTC	CASRQQGRETQYF
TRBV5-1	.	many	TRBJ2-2	TGCGCCAGCAGCCCGGGAACGACGTACACCGGGGAGCTGTTTTTT	CASSPGTTYTGELFF
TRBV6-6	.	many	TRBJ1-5	TGTGCCAGCAGGGGTAGGGGTCGGGGCTATAGCAATCAGCCCCAGCATTTT	CASRGRGRGYSNQPQHF
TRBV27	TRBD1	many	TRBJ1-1	TGTGCCAGCAGTGACAGGGGTCCGGAAAGGGCTTTCTTT	CASSDRGPERAFF
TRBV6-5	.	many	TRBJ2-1	TGTGCCAGCAGTTACTCACGGGGGACCTACAATGAGCAGTTCTTC	CASSYSRGTYNEQFF
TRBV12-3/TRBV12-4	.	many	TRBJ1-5	TGTGCCAGCAGTTTAACGATCGGCAATCAGCCCCAGCATTTT	CASSLTIGNQPQHF
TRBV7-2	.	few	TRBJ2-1	TGTGCCAGCAGCTTAGTTGCCGACTCCTACAATGAGCAGTTCTTC	CASSLVADSYNEQFF
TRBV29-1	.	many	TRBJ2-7	TGCAGCGTTGGAGAGATTTACGAGCAGTACTTC	CSVGEIYEQYF
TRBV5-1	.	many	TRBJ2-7	TGCGCCAGCAGCTTGGGCGTGGGCAGGCAGGAGCAGTACTTC	CASSLGVGRQEQYF
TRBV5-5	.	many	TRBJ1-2	TGTGCCAGCAGCTCCCAGGAGGTGTGGGGGTATGGCTACACCTTC	CASSSQEVWGYGYTF
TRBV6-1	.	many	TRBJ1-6	TGTGCCAGCAGTGCCCGGGATCTCGAGATTTCACCCCTCCACTTT	CASSARDLEISPLHF
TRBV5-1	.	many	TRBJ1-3	TGCGCCAGCAGCCAGGATCCTTCTGGAAACACCATATATTTT	CASSQDPSGNTIYF
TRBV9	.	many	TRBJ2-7	TGTGCCAGCACCGAGGAGGTACAGAAAAAAAGCTACGAGCAGTACTTC	CASTEEVQKKSYEQYF
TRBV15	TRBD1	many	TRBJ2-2	TGTGCCACCAGCAGAAACAGGGGCGAGGGAAACACCGGGGAGCTGTTTTTT	CATSRNRGEGNTGELFF
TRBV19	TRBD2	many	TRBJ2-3	TGTGCCAGTAGTATGACTAGCGGGGGCACAGATACGCAGTATTTT	CASSMTSGGTDTQYF
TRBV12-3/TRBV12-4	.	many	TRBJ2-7	TGTGCCAGCAGCTTATGGGGTCTTATAGGTGTGGAGCAGTACTTC	CASSLWGLIGVEQYF
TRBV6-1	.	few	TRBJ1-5	TGTGCCAGCAGCCAGACAGATAGCAATCAGCCCCAGCATTTT	CASSQTDSNQPQHF
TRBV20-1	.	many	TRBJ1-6	TGCAGTGCTCAACGGGGCCCTATCAATTCACCCCTCCACTTT	CSAQRGPINSPLHF
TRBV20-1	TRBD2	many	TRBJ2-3	TGCAGGGCGGCCCTAGCGGGGAGCACAGATACGCAGTATTTT	CRAALAGSTDTQYF
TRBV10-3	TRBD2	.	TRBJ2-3	TGTGCCATCAGTGACCCAGCGGGGGCCACAGATACGCAGTATTTT	CAISDPAGATDTQYF
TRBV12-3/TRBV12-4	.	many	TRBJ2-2	TGTGCCAGCAGACCGACTACCGGTAACACCGGGGAGCTGTTTTTT	CASRPTTGNTGELFF
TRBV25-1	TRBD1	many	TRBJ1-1	TGTGCCAGCAAAAGACAGGGAATGAACACTGAAGCTTTCTTT	CASKRQGMNTEAFF
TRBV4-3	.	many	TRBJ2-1	TGCGCCAGCAGCCAAGGAGTGTTCGTCTACAATGAGCAGTTCTTC	CASSQGVFVYNEQFF
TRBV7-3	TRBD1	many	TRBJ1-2	TGTGCCAGCAGCTTAAACCCGGGACAGGGGGAAGGCTACACCTTC	CASSLNPGQGEGYTF
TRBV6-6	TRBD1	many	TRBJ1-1	TGTGCCAGCAGCCTAAACTTAGGGACAGGGCGGCGCACTGAAGCTTTCTTT	CASSLNLGTGRRTEAFF
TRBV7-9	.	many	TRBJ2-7	TGTGCCAGCAGCCAGCCAGGGCGGCCCTACGAGCAGTACTTC	CASSQPGRPYEQYF
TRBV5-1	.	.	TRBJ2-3	TGCACCAGCAGCTGGGGGGCCATGTCAGCCGCCCGCACAGATACGCAGTATTTT	CTSSWGAMSAARTDTQYF
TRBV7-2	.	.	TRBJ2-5	TGTGCCAGCAGCTTATCGGCAGGAGAACAAGAGACCCAGTACTTC	CASSLSAGEQETQYF
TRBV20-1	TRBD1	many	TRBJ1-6	TGCAGTGCTAGAGTTATGGACAGGGGGCTATCACCCCTCCACTTT	CSARVMDRGLSPLHF
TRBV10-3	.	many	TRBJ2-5	TGTGCCATCAGTGATGTCAAATCCCCAAAAGAGACCCAGTACTTC	CAISDVKSPKETQYF
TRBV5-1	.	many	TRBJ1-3	TGCGCCAGCAGCTTGGCAGCCACTGGAAACACCATATATTTT	CASSLAATGNTIYF
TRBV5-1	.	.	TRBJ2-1	TGCGCCAGCAGTTCCAACTACAATGAGCAGTTCTTC	CASSSNYNEQFF